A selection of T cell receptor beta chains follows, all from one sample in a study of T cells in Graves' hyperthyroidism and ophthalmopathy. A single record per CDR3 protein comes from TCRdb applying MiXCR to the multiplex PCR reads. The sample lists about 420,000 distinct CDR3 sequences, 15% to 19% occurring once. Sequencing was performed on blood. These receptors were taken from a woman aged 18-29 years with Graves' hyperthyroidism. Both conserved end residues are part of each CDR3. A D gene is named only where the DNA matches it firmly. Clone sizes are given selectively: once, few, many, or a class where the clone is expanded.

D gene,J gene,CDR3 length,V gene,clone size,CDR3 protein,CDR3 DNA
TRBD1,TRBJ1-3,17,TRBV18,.,CASTRGSTGVFGNTIYF,TGTGCCAGCACCCGAGGGTCAACAGGGGTATTCGGAAACACCATATATTTT
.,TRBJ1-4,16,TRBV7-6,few,CASSLSPSGKQEKLFF,TGTGCCAGCAGCTTGTCCCCTAGTGGGAAACAAGAAAAACTGTTTTTT
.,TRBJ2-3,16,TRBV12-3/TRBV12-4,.,CASSFSKGVTTDTQYF,TGTGCCAGCAGTTTTTCTAAGGGAGTGACCACAGATACGCAGTATTTT
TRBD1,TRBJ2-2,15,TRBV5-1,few,CASSSGQGETGELFF,TGCGCCAGCAGCTCCGGACAGGGGGAAACCGGGGAGCTGTTTTTT
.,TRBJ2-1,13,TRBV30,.,CAWSVAGGYEQFF,TGTGCCTGGAGTGTAGCCGGGGGCTATGAGCAGTTCTTC
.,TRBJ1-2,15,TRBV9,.,CASSLKAEALYGYTF,TGTGCCAGCAGCCTCAAGGCGGAAGCCTTGTATGGCTACACCTTC
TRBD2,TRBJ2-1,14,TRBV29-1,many,CSVEGSGRRGEQFF,TGCAGCGTTGAAGGTAGCGGGAGGAGAGGTGAGCAGTTCTTC
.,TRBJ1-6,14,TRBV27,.,CASSLRVGNSPLHF,TGTGCCAGCAGTTTAAGGGTGGGGAATTCACCCCTCCACTTT
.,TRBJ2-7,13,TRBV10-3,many,CAIRSYGVHEQYF,TGTGCCATCCGAAGCTACGGGGTCCACGAGCAGTACTTC
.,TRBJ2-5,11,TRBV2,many,CASRQQETQYF,TGTGCCAGTCGACAGCAAGAGACCCAGTACTTC
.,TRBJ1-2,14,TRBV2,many,CASSEALPNYGYTF,TGTGCCAGCAGTGAAGCGCTTCCAAACTATGGCTACACCTTC
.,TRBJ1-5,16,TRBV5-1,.,CASSLGLGRGGQPQHF,TGCGCCAGCAGCTTGGGATTAGGGAGGGGAGGACAGCCCCAGCATTTT
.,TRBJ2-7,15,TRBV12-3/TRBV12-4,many,CASTWGDRGSYEQYF,TGTGCCAGCACCTGGGGGGACCGGGGGTCCTACGAGCAGTACTTC
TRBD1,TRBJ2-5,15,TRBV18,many,CASSPAQGARETQYF,TGTGCCAGCTCACCGGCACAGGGGGCGAGGGAGACCCAGTACTTC
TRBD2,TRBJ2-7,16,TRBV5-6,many,CASRAPGGRHRCEQYF,TGTGCCAGCAGAGCCCCTGGCGGGAGACACCGCTGCGAGCAGTACTTC
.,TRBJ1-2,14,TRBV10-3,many,CAISESPTNYGYTF,TGTGCCATCAGTGAGTCGCCAACTAACTATGGCTACACCTTC
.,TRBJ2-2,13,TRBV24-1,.,CATSYSATGELFF,TGTGCCACCAGTTATTCAGCCACCGGGGAGCTGTTTTTT
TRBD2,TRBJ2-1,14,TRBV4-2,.,CASSQGTSGNKQFF,TGTGCCAGCAGCCAGGGGACTAGCGGGAATAAGCAGTTCTTC
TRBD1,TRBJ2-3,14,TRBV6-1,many,CASSDQGGKNTQYF,TGTGCCAGCAGTGATCAAGGGGGCAAGAATACGCAGTATTTT
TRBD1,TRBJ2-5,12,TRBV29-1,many,CSAGTDQETQYF,TGCAGCGCCGGGACAGATCAAGAGACCCAGTACTTC
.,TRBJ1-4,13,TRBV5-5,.,CASSLYVGEKLFF,TGTGCCAGCAGCTTGTACGTAGGGGAAAAACTGTTTTTT
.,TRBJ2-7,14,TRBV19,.,CASSIAGYDHEQYF,TGTGCCAGTAGTATCGCCGGGTACGACCACGAGCAGTACTTC
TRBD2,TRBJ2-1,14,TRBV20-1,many,CSARDQSGGVRQFF,TGCAGTGCTAGAGATCAGAGCGGGGGGGTGAGGCAGTTCTTC
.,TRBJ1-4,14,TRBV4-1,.,CASSQGQLPEKLFF,TGCGCCAGCAGCCAAGGACAGCTTCCGGAAAAACTGTTTTTT
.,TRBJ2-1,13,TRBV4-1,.,CASSRGASNEQFF,TGCGCCAGCAGCCGAGGGGCGAGCAATGAGCAGTTCTTC
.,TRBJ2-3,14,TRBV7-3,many,CASSSQGHTDTQYF,TGTGCCAGCAGCTCTCAGGGACACACAGATACGCAGTATTTT
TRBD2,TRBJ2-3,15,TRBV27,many,CASGRTSLRPDTQYF,TGTGCCAGCGGACGGACTAGTTTGAGGCCAGATACGCAGTATTTT
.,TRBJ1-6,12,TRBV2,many,CASSRYNSPLHF,TGTGCCAGCAGTCGATATAATTCACCCCTCCACTTT
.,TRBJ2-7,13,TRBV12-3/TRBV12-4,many,CASTLGDSYEQYF,TGTGCCAGCACCTTAGGGGACTCCTACGAGCAGTACTTC
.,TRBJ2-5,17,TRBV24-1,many,CATSDPGLAGGQETQYF,TGTGCCACCAGTGATCCAGGACTAGCAGGGGGCCAAGAGACCCAGTACTTC
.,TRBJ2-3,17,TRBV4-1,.,CASSQDRGERVTDTQYF,TGCGCCAGCAGCCAAGATAGAGGGGAGAGGGTAACAGATACGCAGTATTTT
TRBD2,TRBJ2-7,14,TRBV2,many,CASRTSGLSYEQYF,TGTGCCAGCAGGACTAGCGGCCTCTCCTACGAGCAGTACTTC
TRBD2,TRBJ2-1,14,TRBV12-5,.,CASGLAGAANEQFF,TGTGCTAGTGGACTAGCGGGAGCAGCCAATGAGCAGTTCTTC
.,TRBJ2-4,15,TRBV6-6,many,CASSYSQGGKNIQYF,TGTGCCAGCAGTTACTCTCAGGGAGGCAAAAACATTCAGTACTTC
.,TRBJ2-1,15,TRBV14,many,CASSPVGERHNEQFF,TGTGCCAGCAGTCCCGTGGGGGAGCGACACAATGAGCAGTTCTTC
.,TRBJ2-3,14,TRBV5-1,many,CASSSLPSTDTQYF,TGCGCCAGCAGCAGCTTACCGAGCACAGATACGCAGTATTTT
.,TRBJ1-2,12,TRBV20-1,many,CSAPSRGLGYTF,TGCAGTGCGCCTTCCAGGGGATTAGGCTACACCTTC
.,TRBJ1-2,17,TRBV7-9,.,CASRLWGAGKKNYGYTF,TGTGCCAGCAGACTATGGGGGGCAGGGAAGAAAAACTATGGCTACACCTTC
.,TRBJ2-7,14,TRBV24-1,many,CATSDRTGTYEQYF,TGTGCCACCAGTGATAGGACCGGCACCTACGAGCAGTACTTC
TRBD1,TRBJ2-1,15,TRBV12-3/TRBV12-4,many,CASSLRDRVGGEQFF,TGTGCCAGCAGTTTGAGGGACAGGGTAGGAGGGGAGCAGTTCTTC
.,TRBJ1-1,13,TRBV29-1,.,CSVREQTNTEAFF,TGCAGCGTTCGGGAGCAGACGAACACTGAAGCTTTCTTT
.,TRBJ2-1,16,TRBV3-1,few,CASRPDSAGARNEQFF,TGTGCCAGCAGACCAGATAGCGCGGGGGCCAGGAATGAGCAGTTCTTC
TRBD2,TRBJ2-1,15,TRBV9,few,CASSAAGGAYNEQFF,TGTGCCAGCAGCGCAGCGGGGGGGGCCTACAATGAGCAGTTCTTC
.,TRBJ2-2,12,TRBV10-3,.,CAISDGTGELFF,TGTGCCATCAGTGACGGGACCGGGGAGCTGTTTTTT
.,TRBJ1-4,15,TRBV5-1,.,CASSLGRPRNEKLFF,TGCGCCAGCAGCTTGGGACGGCCGCGAAATGAAAAACTGTTTTTT
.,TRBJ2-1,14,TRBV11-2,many,CASSLEREYNEQFF,TGTGCCAGCAGCTTAGAGCGGGAATACAATGAGCAGTTCTTC
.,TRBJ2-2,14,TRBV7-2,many,CASSLFTDTGELFF,TGTGCCAGCAGCTTATTTACGGACACCGGGGAGCTGTTTTTT
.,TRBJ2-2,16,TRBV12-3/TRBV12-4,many,CASSLPQTAATGELFF,TGTGCCAGCAGTTTACCCCAGACAGCCGCAACCGGGGAGCTGTTTTTT